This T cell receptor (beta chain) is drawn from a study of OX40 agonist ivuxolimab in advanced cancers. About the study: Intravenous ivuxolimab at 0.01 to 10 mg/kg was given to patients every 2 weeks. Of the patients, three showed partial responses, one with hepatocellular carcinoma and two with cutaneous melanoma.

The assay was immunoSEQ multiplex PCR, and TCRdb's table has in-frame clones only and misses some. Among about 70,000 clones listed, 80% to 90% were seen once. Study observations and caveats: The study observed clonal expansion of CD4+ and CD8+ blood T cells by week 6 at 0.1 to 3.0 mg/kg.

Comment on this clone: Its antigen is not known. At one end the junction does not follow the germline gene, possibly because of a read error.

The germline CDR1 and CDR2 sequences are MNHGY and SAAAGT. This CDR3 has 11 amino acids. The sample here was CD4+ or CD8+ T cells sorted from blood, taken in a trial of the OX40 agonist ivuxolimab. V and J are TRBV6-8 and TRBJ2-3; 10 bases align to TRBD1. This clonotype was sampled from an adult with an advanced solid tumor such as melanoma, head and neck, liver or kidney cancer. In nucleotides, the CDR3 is TGCGCGGGACAGGGGCCAGATACGCAGTATTTT. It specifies CAGQGPDTQYF.